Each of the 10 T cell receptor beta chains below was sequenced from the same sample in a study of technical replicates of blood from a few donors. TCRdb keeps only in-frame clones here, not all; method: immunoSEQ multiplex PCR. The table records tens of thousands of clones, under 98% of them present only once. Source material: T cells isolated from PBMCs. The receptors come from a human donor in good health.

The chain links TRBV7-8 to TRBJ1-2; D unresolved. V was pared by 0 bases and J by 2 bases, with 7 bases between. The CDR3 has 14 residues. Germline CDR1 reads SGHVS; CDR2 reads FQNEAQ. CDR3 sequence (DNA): TGTGCCAGCAGCTTAGCTGTAGTAAACTATGGCTACACCTTC. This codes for CASSLAVVNYGYTF. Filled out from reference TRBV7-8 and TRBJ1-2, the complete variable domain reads GAGVSQSPRYKVAKRGQDVALRCDPISGHVSLFWYQQALGQGPEFLTYFQNEAQLDKSGLPSDRFFAERPEGSVSTLKIQRTQQEDSAVYLCASSLAVVNYGYTFGSGTRLTVV.

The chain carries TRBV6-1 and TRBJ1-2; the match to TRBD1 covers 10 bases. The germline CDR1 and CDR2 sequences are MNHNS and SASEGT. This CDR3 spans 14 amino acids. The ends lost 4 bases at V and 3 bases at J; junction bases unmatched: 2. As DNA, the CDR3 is TGTGCCAGCAGTGGGGGACAGGGGTACTATGGCTACACCTTC. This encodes CASSGGQGYYGYTF.

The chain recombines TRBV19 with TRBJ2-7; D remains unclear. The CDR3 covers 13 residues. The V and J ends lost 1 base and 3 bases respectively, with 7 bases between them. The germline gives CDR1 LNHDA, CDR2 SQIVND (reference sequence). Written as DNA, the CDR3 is TGTGCCAGTAGTATAGTTGGCCACTACGAGCAGTACTTC. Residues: CASSIVGHYEQYF.

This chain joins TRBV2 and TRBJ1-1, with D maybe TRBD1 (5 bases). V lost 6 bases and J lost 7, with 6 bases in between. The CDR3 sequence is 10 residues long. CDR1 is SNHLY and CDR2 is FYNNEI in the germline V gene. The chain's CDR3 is CASRTVEAFF. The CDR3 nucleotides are TGTGCCAGCAGGACAGTTGAAGCTTTCTTT.

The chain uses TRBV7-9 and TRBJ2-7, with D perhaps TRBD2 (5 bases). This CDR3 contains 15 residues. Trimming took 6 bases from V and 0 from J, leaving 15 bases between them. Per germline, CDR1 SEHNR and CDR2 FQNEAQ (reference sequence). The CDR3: CASSPRAESSYEQYF. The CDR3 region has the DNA TGTGCCAGCAGTCCTAGAGCGGAGAGCTCCTACGAGCAGTACTTC.

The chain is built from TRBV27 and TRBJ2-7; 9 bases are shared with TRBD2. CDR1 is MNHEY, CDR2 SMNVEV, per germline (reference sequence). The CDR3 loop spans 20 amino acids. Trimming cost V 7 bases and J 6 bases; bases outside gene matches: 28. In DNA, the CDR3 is TGTGCCAGCACCCCCATCTCCGTCGCGGGAGGGCCTTGGCTCTACTCCGAGCAGTACTTC. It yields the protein CASTPISVAGGPWLYSEQYF.

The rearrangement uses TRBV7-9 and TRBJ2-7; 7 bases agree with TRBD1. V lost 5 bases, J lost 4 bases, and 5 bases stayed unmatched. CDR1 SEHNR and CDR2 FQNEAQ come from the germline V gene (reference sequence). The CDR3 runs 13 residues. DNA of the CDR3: TGTGCCAGCAGCCCCACAGGGGAGTACGAGCAGTACTTC. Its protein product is CASSPTGEYEQYF.

CDR3 residues: CASSRWGGQETQYF. In DNA, the CDR3 is TGTGCCAGCAGCCGCTGGGGGGGCCAAGAGACCCAGTACTTC. The V gene is TRBV14, the J gene TRBJ2-5, with 7 bases matching TRBD2. This CDR3 has 14 residues. Germline V gene sequence: CDR1 SGHDN, CDR2 FVKESK. The trim removed 4 bases at V and 1 base at J, leaving 3 bases unmatched.

In DNA form, the CDR3 reads TGTGCCAGCAGCTTAGAGACAGGAGACCTTTATGGCTACACCTTC. Translation: CASSLETGDLYGYTF. The chain employs TRBV7-9 and TRBJ1-2; a weak D match, TRBD1 (6 bases). Germline V gene data show CDR1 as SEHNR and CDR2 as FQNEAQ (reference sequence). The CDR3 has 15 amino acids. Trimming cost V 1 base and J 5 bases, with 14 bases left between them.

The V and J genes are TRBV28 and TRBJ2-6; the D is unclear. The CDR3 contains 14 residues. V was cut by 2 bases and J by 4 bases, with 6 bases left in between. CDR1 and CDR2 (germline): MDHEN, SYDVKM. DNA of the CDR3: TGTGCCAGCAGTTTACTCGCGGGGGCCAACGTCCTGACTTTC. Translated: CASSLLAGANVLTF.